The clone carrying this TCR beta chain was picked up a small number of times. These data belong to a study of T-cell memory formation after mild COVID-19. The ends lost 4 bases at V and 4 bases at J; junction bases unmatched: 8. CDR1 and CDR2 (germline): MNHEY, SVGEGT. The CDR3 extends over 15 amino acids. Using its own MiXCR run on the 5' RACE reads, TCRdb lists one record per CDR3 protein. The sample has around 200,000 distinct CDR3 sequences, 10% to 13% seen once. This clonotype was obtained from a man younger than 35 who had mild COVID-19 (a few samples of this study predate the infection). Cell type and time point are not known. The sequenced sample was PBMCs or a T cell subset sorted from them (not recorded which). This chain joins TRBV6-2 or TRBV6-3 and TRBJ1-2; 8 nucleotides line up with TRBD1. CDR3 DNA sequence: TGTGCCAGCAGTTCCCGGACAGGGAGTGGCTATGGCTACACCTTC. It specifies CASSSRTGSGYGYTF.